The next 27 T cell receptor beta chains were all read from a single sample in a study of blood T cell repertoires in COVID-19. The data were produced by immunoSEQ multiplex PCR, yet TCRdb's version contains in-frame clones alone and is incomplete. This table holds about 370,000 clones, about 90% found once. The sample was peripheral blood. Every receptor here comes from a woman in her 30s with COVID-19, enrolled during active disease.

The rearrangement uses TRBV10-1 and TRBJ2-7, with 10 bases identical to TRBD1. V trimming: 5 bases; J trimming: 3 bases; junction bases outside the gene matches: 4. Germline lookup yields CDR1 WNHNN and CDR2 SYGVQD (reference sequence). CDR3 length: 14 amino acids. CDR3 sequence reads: CASSSGDRGYEQYF. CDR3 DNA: TGCGCCAGCAGTTCTGGGGACAGGGGCTACGAGCAGTACTTC.

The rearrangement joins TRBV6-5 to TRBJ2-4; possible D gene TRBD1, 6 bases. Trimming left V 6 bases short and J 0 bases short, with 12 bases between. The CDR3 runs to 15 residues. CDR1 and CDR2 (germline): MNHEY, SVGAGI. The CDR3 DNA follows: TGTGCCAGCAGAAGGGACAACCTAGCCAAAAACATTCAGTACTTC. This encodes CASRRDNLAKNIQYF.

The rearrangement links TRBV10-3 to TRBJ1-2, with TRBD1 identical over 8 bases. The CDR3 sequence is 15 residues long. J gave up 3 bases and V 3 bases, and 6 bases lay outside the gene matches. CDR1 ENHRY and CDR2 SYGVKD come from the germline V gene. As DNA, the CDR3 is TGTGCCATCAGTGATGCAGGGGGCGAGGACTATGGCTACACCTTC. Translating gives CAISDAGGEDYGYTF.

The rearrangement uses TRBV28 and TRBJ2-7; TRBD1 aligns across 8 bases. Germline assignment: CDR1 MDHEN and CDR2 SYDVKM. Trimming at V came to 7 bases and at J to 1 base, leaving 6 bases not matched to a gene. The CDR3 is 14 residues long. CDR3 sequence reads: CASTPTGASYEQYF. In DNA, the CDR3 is TGTGCCAGCACCCCGACAGGGGCTTCCTACGAGCAGTACTTC.

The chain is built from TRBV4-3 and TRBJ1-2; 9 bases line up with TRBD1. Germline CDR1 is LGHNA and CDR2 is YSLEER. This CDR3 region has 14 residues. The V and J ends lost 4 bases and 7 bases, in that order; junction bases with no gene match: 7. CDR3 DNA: TGCGCCAGCAGCCGGACAGGGGAAGCGTTTGGCTACACCTTC. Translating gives CASSRTGEAFGYTF.

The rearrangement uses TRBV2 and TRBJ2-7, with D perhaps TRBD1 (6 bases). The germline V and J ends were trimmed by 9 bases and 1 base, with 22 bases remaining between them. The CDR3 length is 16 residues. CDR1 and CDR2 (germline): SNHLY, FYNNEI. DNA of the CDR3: TGTGCCAGTACCCCGGGACACGGAAGGGGGTCCTACGAGCAGTACTTC. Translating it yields CASTPGHGRGSYEQYF. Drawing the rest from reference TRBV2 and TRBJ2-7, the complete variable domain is EPEVTQTPSHQVTQMGQEVILRCVPISNHLYFYWYRQILGQKVEFLVSFYNNEISEKSEIFDDQFSVERPDGSNFTLKIRSTKLEDSAMYFCASTPGHGRGSYEQYFGPGTRLTVT.

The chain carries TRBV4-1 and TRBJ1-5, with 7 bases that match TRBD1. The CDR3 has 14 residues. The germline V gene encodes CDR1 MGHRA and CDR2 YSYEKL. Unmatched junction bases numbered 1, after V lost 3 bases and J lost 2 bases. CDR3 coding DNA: TGCGCCAGCAGCCACGGACAGGGCAATCAGCCCCAGCATTTT. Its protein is CASSHGQGNQPQHF.

The CDR3 region is CASSFGTDTQYF. The CDR3 bases are TGTGCCAGCAGCTTCGGCACAGATACGCAGTATTTT. The chain recombines TRBV11-3 with TRBJ2-3; no definite D call. Deletions cut 3 bases from V and 1 base from J, with 2 bases between. The V gene's germline CDR1 is SGHNT and CDR2 YENEEA. The CDR3 sequence is 12 residues long.

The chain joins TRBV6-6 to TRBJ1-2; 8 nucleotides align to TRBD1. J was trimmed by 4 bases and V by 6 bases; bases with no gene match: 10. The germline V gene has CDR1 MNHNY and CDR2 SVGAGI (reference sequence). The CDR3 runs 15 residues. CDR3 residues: CASSLDRVGVYGYTF. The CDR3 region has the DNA TGTGCCAGCAGCCTGGACAGGGTTGGGGTCTATGGCTACACCTTC.

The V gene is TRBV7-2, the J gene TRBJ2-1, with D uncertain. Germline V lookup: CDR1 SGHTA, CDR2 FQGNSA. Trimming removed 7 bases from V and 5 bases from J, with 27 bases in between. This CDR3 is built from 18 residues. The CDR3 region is CASNIRQGYPAPHNEQFF. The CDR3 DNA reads TGTGCCAGCAACATCCGACAAGGCTACCCAGCCCCCCACAATGAGCAGTTCTTC.

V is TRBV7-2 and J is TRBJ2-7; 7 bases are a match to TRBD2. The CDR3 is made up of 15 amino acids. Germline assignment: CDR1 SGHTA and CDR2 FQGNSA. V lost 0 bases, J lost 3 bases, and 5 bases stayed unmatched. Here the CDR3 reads CASSLAGGGSYEQYV. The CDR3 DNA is TGTGCCAGCAGCTTAGCAGGCGGGGGAAGCTACGAGCAGTACGTC.

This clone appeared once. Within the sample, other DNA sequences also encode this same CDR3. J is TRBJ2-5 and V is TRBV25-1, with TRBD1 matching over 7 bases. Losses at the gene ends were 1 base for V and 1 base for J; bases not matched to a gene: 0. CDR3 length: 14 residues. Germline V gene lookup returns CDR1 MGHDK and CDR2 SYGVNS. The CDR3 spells CASSESGGQETQYF. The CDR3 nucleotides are TGTGCCAGCAGTGAATCAGGGGGCCAAGAGACCCAGTACTTC.

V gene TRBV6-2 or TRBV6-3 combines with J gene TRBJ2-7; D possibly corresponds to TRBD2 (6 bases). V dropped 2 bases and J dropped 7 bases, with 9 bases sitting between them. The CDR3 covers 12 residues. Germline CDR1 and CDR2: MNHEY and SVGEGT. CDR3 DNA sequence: TGTGCCAGCAGTTACGGGACTTCTGAGCAGTACGTC. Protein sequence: CASSYGTSEQYV.

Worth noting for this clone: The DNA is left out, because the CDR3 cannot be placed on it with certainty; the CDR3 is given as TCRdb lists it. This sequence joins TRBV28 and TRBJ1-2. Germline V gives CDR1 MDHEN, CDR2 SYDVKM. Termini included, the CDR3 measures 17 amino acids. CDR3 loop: CASSSSGGTGRTYGYTF.

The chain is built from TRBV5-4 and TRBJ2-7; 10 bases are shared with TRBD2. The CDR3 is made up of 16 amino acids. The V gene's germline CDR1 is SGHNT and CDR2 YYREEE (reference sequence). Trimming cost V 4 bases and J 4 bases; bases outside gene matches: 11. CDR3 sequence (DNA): TGTGCCAGCAGCCCCGAAAAACTAGCGGGGCTATACGAGCAGTACTTC. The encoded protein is CASSPEKLAGLYEQYF.

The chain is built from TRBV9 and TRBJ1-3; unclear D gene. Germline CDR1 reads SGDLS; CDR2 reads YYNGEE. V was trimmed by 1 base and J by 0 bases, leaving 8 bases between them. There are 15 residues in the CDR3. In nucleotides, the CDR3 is TGTGCCAGCAGCGTAACACACCTCTCTGGAAACACCATATATTTT. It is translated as CASSVTHLSGNTIYF. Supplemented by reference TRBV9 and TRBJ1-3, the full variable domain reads DSGVTQTPKHLITATGQRVTLRCSPRSGDLSVYWYQQSLDQGLQFLIQYYNGEERAKGNILERFSAQQFPDLHSELNLSSLELGDSALYFCASSVTHLSGNTIYFGEGSWLTVV.

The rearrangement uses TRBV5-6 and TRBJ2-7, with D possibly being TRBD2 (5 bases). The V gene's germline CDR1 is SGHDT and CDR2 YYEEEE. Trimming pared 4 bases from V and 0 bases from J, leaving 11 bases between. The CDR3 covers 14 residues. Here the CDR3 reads CASSRTDSSYEQYV. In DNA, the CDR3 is TGTGCCAGCAGCAGGACTGATAGCTCCTACGAGCAGTACGTC.

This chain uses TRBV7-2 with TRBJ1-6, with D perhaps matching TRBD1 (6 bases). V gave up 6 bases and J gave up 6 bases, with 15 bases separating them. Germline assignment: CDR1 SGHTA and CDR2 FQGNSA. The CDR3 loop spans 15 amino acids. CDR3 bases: TGTGCCAGCAGTTCTGACAGGACGAGTAATTCACCCCTCCACTTT. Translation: CASSSDRTSNSPLHF.

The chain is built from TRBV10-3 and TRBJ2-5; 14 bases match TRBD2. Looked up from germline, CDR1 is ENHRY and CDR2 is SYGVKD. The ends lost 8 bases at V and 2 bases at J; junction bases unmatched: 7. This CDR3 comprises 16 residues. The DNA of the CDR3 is TGTGCCATCTCTCAGGGGACTAGCGGGGGACAAGAGACCCAGTACTTC. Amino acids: CAISQGTSGGQETQYF.

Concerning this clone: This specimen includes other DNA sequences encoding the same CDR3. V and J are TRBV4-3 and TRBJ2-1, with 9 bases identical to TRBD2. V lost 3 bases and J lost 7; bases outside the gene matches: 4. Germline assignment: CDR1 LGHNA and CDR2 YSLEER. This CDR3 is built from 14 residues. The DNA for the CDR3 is TGCGCCAGCAGCCATGGGCTAGCGGGGAATGAGCAGTTCTTC. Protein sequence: CASSHGLAGNEQFF.

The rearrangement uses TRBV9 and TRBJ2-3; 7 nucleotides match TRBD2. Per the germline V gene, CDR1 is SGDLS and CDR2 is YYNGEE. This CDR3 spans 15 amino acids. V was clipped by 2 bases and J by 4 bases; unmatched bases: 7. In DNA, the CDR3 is TGTGCCAGCAGCGTCGGCGGGAGCTCTGCAGATACGCAGTATTTT. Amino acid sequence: CASSVGGSSADTQYF.

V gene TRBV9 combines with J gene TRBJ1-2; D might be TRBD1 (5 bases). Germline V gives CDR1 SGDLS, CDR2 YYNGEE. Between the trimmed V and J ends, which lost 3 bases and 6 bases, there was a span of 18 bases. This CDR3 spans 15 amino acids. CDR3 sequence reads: CASSATPGILNGYTF. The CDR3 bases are TGTGCCAGCAGCGCGACCCCAGGGATACTCAATGGCTACACCTTC.

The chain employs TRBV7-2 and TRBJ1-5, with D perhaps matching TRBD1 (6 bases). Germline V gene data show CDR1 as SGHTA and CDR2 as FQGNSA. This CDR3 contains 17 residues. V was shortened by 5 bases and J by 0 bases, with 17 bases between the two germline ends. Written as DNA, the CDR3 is TGTGCCAGCAGCCTAGAACAGGGCCATTATAGCAATCAGCCCCAGCATTTT. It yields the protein CASSLEQGHYSNQPQHF.

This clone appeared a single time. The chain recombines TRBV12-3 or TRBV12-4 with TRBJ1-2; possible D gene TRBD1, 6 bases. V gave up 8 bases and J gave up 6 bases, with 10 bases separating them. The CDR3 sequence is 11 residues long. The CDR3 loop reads CASLGAHGYTF. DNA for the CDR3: TGTGCCAGCTTGGGGGCGCATGGCTACACCTTC.

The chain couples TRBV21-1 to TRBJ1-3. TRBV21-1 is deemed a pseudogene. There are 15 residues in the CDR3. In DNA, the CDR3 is TGTGCCAGCAGCAAACATGTCTACTCCGGAAACACCATATATTTT. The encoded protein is CASSKHVYSGNTIYF.

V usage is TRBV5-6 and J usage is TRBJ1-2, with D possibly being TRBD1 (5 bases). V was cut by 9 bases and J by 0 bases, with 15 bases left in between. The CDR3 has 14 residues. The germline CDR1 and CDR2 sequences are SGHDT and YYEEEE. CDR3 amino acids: CATKRTRTNYGYTF. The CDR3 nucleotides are TGTGCCACCAAAAGGACACGTACTAACTATGGCTACACCTTC.

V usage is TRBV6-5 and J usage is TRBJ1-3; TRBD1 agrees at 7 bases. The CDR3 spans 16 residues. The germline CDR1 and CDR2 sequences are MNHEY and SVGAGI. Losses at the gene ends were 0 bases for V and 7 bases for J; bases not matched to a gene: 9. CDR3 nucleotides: TGTGCCAGCAGTTACTCGCCGGAGGACAGGCTCAACACCATATATTTT. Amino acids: CASSYSPEDRLNTIYF.